The rows below give T cell receptor beta chains drawn from one sample of a study of OX40 agonist ivuxolimab in advanced cancers. Some clones are missing from TCRdb's copy, which holds only in-frame ones; the method was immunoSEQ multiplex PCR. Here the sample spans about 76,000 clones, around four fifths being singletons. The source was CD4+ or CD8+ T cells sorted from blood, collected in a trial of the OX40 agonist ivuxolimab. The source is an adult with an advanced solid tumor such as melanoma, head and neck, liver or kidney cancer. CDR3s include the opening cysteine and the closing phenylalanine or tryptophan. A D gene is named only where the DNA matches it firmly. Clone sizes are given selectively: once, few, many, or a class where the clone is expanded.

. | TRBJ2-3 | TRBD2 | TRBV29-1 | CSVEGEGHTDTQYF | TGCAGCGTTGAAGGGGAGGGCCACACAGATACGCAGTATTTT
. | TRBJ2-7 | . | TRBV28 | CASSWGAYEQYF | TGTGCCAGCAGTTGGGGGGCCTACGAGCAGTACTTC
. | TRBJ2-2 | TRBD2 | TRBV9 | CASSTAGLMNTGELFF | TGTGCCAGCAGCACAGCGGGACTCATGAACACCGGGGAGCTGTTTTTT
. | TRBJ2-3 | TRBD2 | TRBV29-1 | CSVVRTSGTDTQYF | TGCAGCGTTGTTAGGACTAGCGGCACAGATACGCAGTATTTT
. | TRBJ2-3 | . | TRBV5-1 | CASSQEGDTQYF | TGCGCCAGCAGCCAGGAGGGAGATACGCAGTATTTT
. | TRBJ1-1 | . | TRBV5-8 | CASSPKTRSGAFF | TGTGCCAGCAGCCCTAAAACACGTTCAGGAGCTTTCTTT
. | TRBJ1-2 | . | TRBV28 | CASRPQGRGEGYTF | TGTGCCAGCAGGCCACAGGGAAGGGGTGAGGGCTACACCTTC
. | TRBJ1-3 | TRBD1 | TRBV5-1 | CASRPDRVDTIYF | TGCGCCAGCAGACCCGACAGGGTGGACACCATATATTTT
. | TRBJ2-1 | TRBD2 | TRBV5-1 | CASSLDLLAAYNEQFF | TGCGCCAGCAGCTTGGACCTACTAGCGGCTTACAATGAGCAGTTCTTC
. | TRBJ2-7 | . | TRBV27 | CASSSYYSYEQYF | TGTGCCAGCAGTTCGTACTACTCCTACGAGCAGTACTTC
. | TRBJ2-3 | . | TRBV9 | CASSRIGRGGDTQYF | TGTGCCAGCAGTCGGATAGGGCGGGGTGGGGATACGCAGTATTTT
. | TRBJ2-1 | . | TRBV6-6 | CASMGNEQFF | TGTGCCAGCATGGGAAATGAGCAGTTCTTC
. | TRBJ2-7 | TRBD2 | TRBV5-1 | CASSLRLAGGYEQYF | TGCGCCAGCAGCTTGCGTTTGGCGGGAGGTTACGAGCAGTACTTC
. | TRBJ2-7 | TRBD1 | TRBV15 | CATSRDRERRAEQYF | TGTGCCACCAGCAGGGACAGGGAACGTCGGGCCGAGCAGTACTTC
. | TRBJ2-1 | . | TRBV5-1 | CASSINPLMGARGVNEQFF | TGCGCCAGCAGCATAAACCCTTTAATGGGAGCCCGAGGGGTCAATGAGCAGTTCTTC
. | TRBJ1-4 | TRBD1 | TRBV7-6 | CASSLDSGGQGTNEKLFF | TGTGCCAGCAGCTTAGATTCGGGGGGACAGGGAACTAATGAAAAACTGTTTTTT
. | TRBJ1-2 | . | TRBV15 | CATSKDSLYGYTF | TGTGCCACCAGCAAGGACAGCCTCTATGGCTACACCTTC
. | TRBJ1-5 | . | TRBV7-2 | CASSFNSQPQHF | TGTGCCAGCAGCTTTAATAGTCAGCCCCAGCATTTT
. | TRBJ1-1 | . | TRBV4-2 | CASSQELIMNTEAFF | TGTGCCAGCAGCCAAGAACTGATCATGAACACTGAAGCTTTCTTT
. | TRBJ2-1 | . | TRBV19 | CASSSGSRGSSYNEQFF | TGTGCCAGTAGTTCGGGATCCAGGGGAAGCTCCTACAATGAGCAGTTCTTC
. | TRBJ1-1 | . | TRBV29-1 | CSGHRDGWTEAFF | TGCAGCGGACACAGGGACGGTTGGACTGAAGCTTTCTTT
. | TRBJ1-2 | . | TRBV7-3 | CASSPLGGSDYGYTF | TGTGCCAGCAGCCCACTGGGGGGTTCGGACTATGGCTACACCTTC
. | TRBJ2-7 | . | TRBV7-8 | CASSYQDEQYF | TGTGCCAGCAGCTATCAGGACGAGCAGTACTTC
. | TRBJ2-5 | . | TRBV4-1 | CASSYPGGETQYF | TGCGCCAGCAGCTACCCGGGTGGAGAGACCCAGTACTTC
. | TRBJ2-7 | . | TRBV30 | CAWSDTYREQYF | TGTGCCTGGAGCGATACTTACCGCGAGCAGTACTTC
. | TRBJ1-4 | . | TRBV7-9 | CASSFKEKLFF | TGTGCCAGCAGCTTTAAAGAAAAACTGTTTTTT
. | TRBJ1-1 | . | TRBV19 | CASSKYGQAFF | TGTGCCAGTAGTAAGTACGGGCAAGCTTTCTTT
. | TRBJ2-3 | . | TRBV6-1 | CASSERVDTQYF | TGTGCCAGCAGTGAACGGGTAGATACGCAGTATTTT
once | TRBJ2-2 | . | TRBV7-3 | CASSRISRRDTGELFF | TGTGCCAGCAGCCGCATATCCAGGAGAGACACCGGGGAGCTGTTTTTT
. | TRBJ2-3 | . | TRBV5-1 | CASSLTERSEDTQYF | TGCGCCAGCAGCTTGACAGAGAGGAGCGAGGATACGCAGTATTTT
once | TRBJ1-2 | . | TRBV5-1 | CASSLGVGNYGYTF | TGCGCCAGCAGCTTGGGAGTGGGTAACTATGGCTACACCTTC
. | TRBJ2-3 | . | TRBV14 | CASSHVTDTQYF | TGTGCCAGCAGCCATGTAACAGATACGCAGTATTTT
. | TRBJ2-1 | . | TRBV7-2 | CASSFSDEQFF | TGTGCCAGCAGCTTTAGCGATGAGCAGTTCTTC
. | TRBJ2-7 | TRBD1 | TRBV5-1 | CASSPADRAYEQYF | TGCGCCAGCAGCCCGGCCGACAGGGCCTACGAGCAGTACTTC
. | TRBJ1-3 | TRBD1 | TRBV19 | CASSIGQGGNTIYF | TGTGCCAGTAGTATCGGACAGGGAGGAAACACCATATATTTT
. | TRBJ1-1 | . | TRBV28 | CASSSPLTEAFF | TGTGCCAGCAGTTCTCCTCTTACTGAAGCTTTCTTT
. | TRBJ2-7 | TRBD1 | TRBV2 | CASTSRQGPYEQYF | TGTGCCAGCACCTCACGACAGGGCCCCTACGAGCAGTACTTC
. | TRBJ2-2 | TRBD2 | TRBV6-1 | CASSELFLAANTGELFF | TGTGCCAGCAGTGAACTGTTTCTAGCGGCGAACACCGGGGAGCTGTTTTTT
. | TRBJ2-3 | . | TRBV6-6 | CASSYRGPGGTDTQYF | TGTGCCAGCAGTTACCGTGGCCCCGGGGGCACAGATACGCAGTATTTT
. | TRBJ1-5 | . | TRBV7-8 | CASSPQRGKPQHF | TGTGCCAGCAGCCCCCAGCGCGGGAAGCCCCAGCATTTT
. | TRBJ1-5 | . | TRBV19 | CASNFMGDSNQPQHF | TGTGCCAGTAATTTTATGGGGGATAGCAATCAGCCCCAGCATTTT
. | TRBJ1-1 | TRBD1 | TRBV11-2 | CASSLTWGQKNTEAFF | TGTGCCAGCAGCCTAACGTGGGGACAGAAGAACACTGAAGCTTTCTTT
. | TRBJ1-5 | TRBD1 | TRBV27 | CASASGTGRQPQHF | TGTGCCAGCGCCTCGGGGACAGGGCGTCAGCCCCAGCATTTT
. | TRBJ2-7 | . | TRBV10-2 | CASTREQRIGEQYF | TGCGCCAGCACACGGGAACAGCGAATTGGGGAGCAGTACTTC
once | TRBJ1-2 | . | TRBV7-3 | CASSSRTPMGGYTF | TGTGCCAGCAGCTCTCGGACACCCATGGGCGGCTACACCTTC
. | TRBJ1-6 | TRBD1 | TRBV2 | CASQVTGTAKNSPLHF | TGTGCCAGCCAGGTTACCGGGACAGCGAAGAATTCACCCCTCCACTTT